This T cell receptor (beta chain) was retrieved from a study of blood T cell repertoires in COVID-19. Study overall: Sources were T cells, B-cell-depleted T cells, or PBMCs; the material itself was cDNA or gDNA.

The V and J ends lost 1 base and 1 base respectively, with 12 bases between them. Germline assignment: CDR1 SEHNR and CDR2 FQNEAQ (reference sequence). The CDR3 spans 16 residues. TCRdb's copy holds only in-frame clones and misses some; the assay was immunoSEQ multiplex PCR. The repertoire has 85,000 to 100,000 clones, roughly 83% of them found once; the top ten carry roughly 17%. The sequenced sample consisted of peripheral blood. The genes are TRBV7-9 and TRBJ2-3; possible D gene TRBD2, 5 bases. The sequence was collected from a woman aged 60-70 years with acute or convalescent COVID-19. CDR3 residues: CASSLVKGAGTDTQYF. CDR3 DNA: TGTGCCAGCAGCTTAGTCAAGGGAGCAGGCACAGATACGCAGTATTTT.